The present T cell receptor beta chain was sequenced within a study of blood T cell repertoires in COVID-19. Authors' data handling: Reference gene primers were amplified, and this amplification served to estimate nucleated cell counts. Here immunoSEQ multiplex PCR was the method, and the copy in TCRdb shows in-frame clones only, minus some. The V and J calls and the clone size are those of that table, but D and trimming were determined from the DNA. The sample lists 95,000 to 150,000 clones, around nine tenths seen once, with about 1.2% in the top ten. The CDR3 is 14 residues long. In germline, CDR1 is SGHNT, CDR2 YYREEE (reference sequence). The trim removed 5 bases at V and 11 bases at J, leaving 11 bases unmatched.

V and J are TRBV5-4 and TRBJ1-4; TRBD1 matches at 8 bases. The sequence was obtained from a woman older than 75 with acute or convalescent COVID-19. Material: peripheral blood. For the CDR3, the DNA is TGTGCCAGCAGACCTGGACAGGGTTCTAATAAACTGTTTTTT. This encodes CASRPGQGSNKLFF.